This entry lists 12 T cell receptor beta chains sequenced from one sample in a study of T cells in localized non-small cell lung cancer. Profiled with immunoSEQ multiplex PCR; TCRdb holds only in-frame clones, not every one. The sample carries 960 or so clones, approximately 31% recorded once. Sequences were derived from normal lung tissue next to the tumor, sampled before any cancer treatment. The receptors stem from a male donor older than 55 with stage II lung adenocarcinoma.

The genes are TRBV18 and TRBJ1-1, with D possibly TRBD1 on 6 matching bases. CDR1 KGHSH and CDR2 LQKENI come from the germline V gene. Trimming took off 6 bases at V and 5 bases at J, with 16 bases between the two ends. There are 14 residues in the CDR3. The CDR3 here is CASSGGASETEAFF. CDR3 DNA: TGTGCCAGCTCGGGGGGGGCGAGTGAAACTGAAGCTTTCTTT.

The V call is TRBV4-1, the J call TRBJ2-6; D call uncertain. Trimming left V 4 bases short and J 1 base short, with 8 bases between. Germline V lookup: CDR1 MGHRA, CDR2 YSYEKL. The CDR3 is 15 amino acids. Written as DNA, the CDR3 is TGCGCCAGCAGCCTCCGTGAGTCTGGGGCCAACGTCCTGACTTTC. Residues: CASSLRESGANVLTF.

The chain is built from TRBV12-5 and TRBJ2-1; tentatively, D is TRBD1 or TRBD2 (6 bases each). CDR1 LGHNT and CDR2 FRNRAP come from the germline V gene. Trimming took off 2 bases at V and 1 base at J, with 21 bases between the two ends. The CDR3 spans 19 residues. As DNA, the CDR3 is TGTGCTAGTGGTTTGCCCCCGGGGGCTAGCCCAGGGTCCTACAATGAGCAGTTCTTC. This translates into CASGLPPGASPGSYNEQFF.

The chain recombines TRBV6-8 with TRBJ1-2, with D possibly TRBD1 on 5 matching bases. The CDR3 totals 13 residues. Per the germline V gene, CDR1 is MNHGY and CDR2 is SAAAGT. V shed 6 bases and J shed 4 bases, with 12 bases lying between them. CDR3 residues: CASRRGHSYGYTF. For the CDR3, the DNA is TGTGCCAGCAGGAGAGGACACTCCTATGGCTACACCTTC.

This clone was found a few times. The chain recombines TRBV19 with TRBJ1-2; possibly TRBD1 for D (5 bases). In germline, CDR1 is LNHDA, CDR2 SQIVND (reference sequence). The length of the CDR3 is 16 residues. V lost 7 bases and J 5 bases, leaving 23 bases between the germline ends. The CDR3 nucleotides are TGTGCCAGTACCCCCCAGGCGCAGGGAGGAGGGTATGGCTACACCTTC. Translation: CASTPQAQGGGYGYTF.

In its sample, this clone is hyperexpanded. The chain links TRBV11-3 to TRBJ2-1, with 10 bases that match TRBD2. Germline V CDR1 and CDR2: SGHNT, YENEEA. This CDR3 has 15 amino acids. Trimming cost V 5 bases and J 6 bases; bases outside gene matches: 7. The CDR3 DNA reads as TGTGCCAGCAGCCCCACTAGCGGGAAAATCAATGAGCAGTTCTTC. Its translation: CASSPTSGKINEQFF.

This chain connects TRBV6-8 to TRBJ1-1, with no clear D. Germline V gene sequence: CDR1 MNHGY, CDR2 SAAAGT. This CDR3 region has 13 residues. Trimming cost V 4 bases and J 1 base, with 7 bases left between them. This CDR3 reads CASSFRENTEAFF. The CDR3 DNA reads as TGTGCCAGCAGTTTTCGAGAGAACACTGAAGCTTTCTTT.

This CDR3 is CASKRDESRTEAFF. The CDR3 DNA sequence: TGTGCCAGTAAAAGGGATGAGTCGAGGACTGAAGCTTTCTTT. The rearrangement joins TRBV19 to TRBJ1-1; D is undetermined. CDR3 size: 14 residues. In germline, CDR1 is LNHDA, CDR2 SQIVND (reference sequence). V lost 7 bases and J 5 bases, leaving 17 bases between the germline ends.

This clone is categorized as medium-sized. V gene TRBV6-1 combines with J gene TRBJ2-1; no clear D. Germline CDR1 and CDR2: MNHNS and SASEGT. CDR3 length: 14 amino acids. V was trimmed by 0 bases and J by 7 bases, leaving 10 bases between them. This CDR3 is CASSEASVGNEQFF. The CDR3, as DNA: TGTGCCAGCAGTGAAGCCAGCGTGGGGAATGAGCAGTTCTTC.

Here the CDR3 reads CASSSLGGYTDTQYF. The DNA of the CDR3 is TGTGCCAGTAGTTCCCTTGGGGGCTACACAGATACGCAGTATTTT. The rearrangement links TRBV19 to TRBJ2-3; D might be TRBD1 (6 bases). The germline V gene encodes CDR1 LNHDA and CDR2 SQIVND (reference sequence). The V and J ends lost 5 bases and 2 bases respectively, with 14 bases between them. The CDR3 is 15 amino acids.

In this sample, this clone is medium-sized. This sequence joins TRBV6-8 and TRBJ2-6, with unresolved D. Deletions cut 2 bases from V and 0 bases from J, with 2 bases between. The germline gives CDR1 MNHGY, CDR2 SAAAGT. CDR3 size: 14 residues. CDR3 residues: CASSYSSGANVLTF. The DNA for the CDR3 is TGTGCCAGCAGTTACAGCTCTGGGGCCAACGTCCTGACTTTC.

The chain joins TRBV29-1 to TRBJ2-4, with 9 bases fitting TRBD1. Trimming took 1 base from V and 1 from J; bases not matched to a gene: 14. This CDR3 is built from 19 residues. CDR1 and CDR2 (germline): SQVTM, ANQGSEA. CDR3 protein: CSVEGSATGGSRAKNIQYF. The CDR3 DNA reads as TGCAGCGTTGAAGGTTCCGCGACAGGGGGATCAAGGGCCAAAAACATTCAGTACTTC.